This TCR beta chain was captured in a study of blood T cell repertoires in COVID-19. Study in general: Whether acute or convalescent, the COVID-19 samples came from the United States, Italy and Spain.

CDR3 length equals 15 residues. Trimming cost V 3 bases and J 5 bases, with 16 bases left between them. Germline CDR1 and CDR2: LNHDA and SQIVND (reference sequence). The repertoire was sequenced with immunoSEQ multiplex PCR; TCRdb's copy has only in-frame clones and lacks some. This sample carries 350,000 to 500,000 clones, more than 70% of them seen once, and the ten largest clones take approximately 1.5%. The sequence came from a woman aged 18-29 years who had been exposed to COVID-19. Sequenced: PBMCs or T cells enriched from blood (not recorded which). The gene calls are TRBV19 and TRBJ1-1, with TRBD1 as a possible D gene (6 bases). CDR3 bases: TGTGCCAGTAGTATTCTGGCGCAGGGGATTACTGAAGCTTTCTTT. Protein: CASSILAQGITEAFF.